This T cell receptor beta chain originates from a study of blood T cell repertoires in COVID-19. TCRdb's copy holds only in-frame clones and misses some; the assay was immunoSEQ multiplex PCR. The top ten clones hold roughly 0.73% of a sample with more than 70,000 clones, more than 80% of them seen once. This CDR3 comprises 15 residues. Trimming took 0 bases from V and 7 from J, leaving 13 bases between them. Germline CDR1 reads LGHNA; CDR2 reads YNFKEQ. The receptor comes from a woman older than 75 with acute or convalescent COVID-19. The V and J genes are TRBV4-2 and TRBJ2-1; TRBD2 is a possible D gene (5 bases). Sample: peripheral blood. In DNA form, the CDR3 reads TGTGCCAGCAGCCAAGAATCTAGCTTGAGGAATGAGCAGTTCTTC. Its translation: CASSQESSLRNEQFF.